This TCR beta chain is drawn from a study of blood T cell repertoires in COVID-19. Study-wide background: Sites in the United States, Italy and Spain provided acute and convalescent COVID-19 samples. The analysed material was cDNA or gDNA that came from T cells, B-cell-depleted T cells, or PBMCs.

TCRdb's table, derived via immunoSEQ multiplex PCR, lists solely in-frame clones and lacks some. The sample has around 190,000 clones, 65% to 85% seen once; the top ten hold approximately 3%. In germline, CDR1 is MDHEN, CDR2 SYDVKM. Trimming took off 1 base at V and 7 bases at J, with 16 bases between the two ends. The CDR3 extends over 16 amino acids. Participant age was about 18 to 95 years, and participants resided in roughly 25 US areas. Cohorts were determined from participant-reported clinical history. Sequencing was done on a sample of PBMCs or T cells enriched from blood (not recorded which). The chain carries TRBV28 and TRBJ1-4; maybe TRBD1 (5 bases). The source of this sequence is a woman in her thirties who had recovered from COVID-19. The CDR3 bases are TGTGCCAGCAGTTTATCTCAAGGGGATTTTAGTGAAAAACTGTTTTTT. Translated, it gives CASSLSQGDFSEKLFF.